This note documents a single TCR beta chain sequence. The data stem from a study of blood T cell repertoires in COVID-19. The length of the CDR3 is 15 residues. Germline trimming cut 5 bases from V and 5 bases from J; bases unmatched to any gene: 6. Germline assignment: CDR1 MNHEY and CDR2 SVGAGI. TCRdb's table, derived via immunoSEQ multiplex PCR, lists solely in-frame clones and lacks some. The table has roughly 250,000 clones, roughly 81% seen once. This sequence originates from a man aged 40-49 years with acute or convalescent COVID-19. The sequencing sample was made of peripheral blood. The gene calls are TRBV6-5 and TRBJ1-1; 12 bases fit TRBD1. The chain's CDR3 is CASSHRDRGLTEAFF. The CDR3 DNA sequence: TGTGCCAGCAGTCACCGGGACAGGGGGCTTACTGAAGCTTTCTTT.